This T cell receptor (beta chain) came from a study of blood T cells in healthy people across ages. Study outcomes and limitations: Lack of knowledge of donor CMV status possibly confounded expanded clonotype changes.

Every donor contributed roughly 10 milliliters of peripheral blood by blood draw. A second PCR, run for about 7 to 12 cycles, used a sample-barcoded 5' primer plus a J-beta primer mix. The template-switch adaptor was a 5' adaptor with 12 random nucleotides. It tagged each cDNA molecule. A minimum of 2.5 million CDR3-containing paired-end reads was obtained for each sample. TCRdb processed the 5' RACE reads anew with MiXCR; each CDR3 protein has one entry. The sample holds 1.5 million to 2 million distinct CDR3 sequences; 28% are singletons and the top ten take about 7.7%. This clonotype appeared a few times. The antigen remains unidentified. The CDR3 has 16 residues. Per the germline V gene, CDR1 is SGHRS and CDR2 is YFSETQ. V gave up 0 bases and J gave up 6 bases; unmatched junction bases: 7.

The sequenced sample consisted of blood. The clonotype originates from a woman younger than 45 in good health. The chain joins TRBV5-1 to TRBJ2-1; TRBD1 agrees at 9 bases. The CDR3 DNA reads as TGCGCCAGCAGCTTGGTATCACAGGGGGCCTCCAATGAGCAGTTCTTC. This translates into CASSLVSQGASNEQFF.